These 22 T cell receptor beta chains were sequenced from one sample in a study of T cell repertoires in cytomegalovirus infection. What these receptors recognize is not known. One entry per CDR3 protein results from TCRdb running MiXCR on the reads. The sample yields around 540,000 distinct CDR3 sequences, around a third seen once. Material: cultured PBMCs, obtained from culture after CMV antigen stimulation. Receptor source: a human donor in good health (CMV status not recorded). Some clones in this sample may be carry-over from other donors' samples.

This rearrangement joins TRBV28 to TRBJ1-1; possible D gene TRBD1, 5 bases. The CDR3 is made up of 14 amino acids. Germline lookup yields CDR1 MDHEN and CDR2 SYDVKM. V lost 6 bases, J lost 3 bases, and 14 bases lay in between. The chain's CDR3 is CASRATGFYTEAFF. The CDR3 DNA reads TGTGCCAGCAGAGCCACAGGTTTTTACACTGAAGCTTTCTTT. Full variable domain (outside the CDR3, taken from reference TRBV28 and TRBJ1-1): DVKVTQSSRYLVKRTGEKVFLECVQDMDHENMFWYRQDPGLGLRLIYFSYDVKMKEKGDIPEGYSVSREKKERFSLILESASTNQTSMYLCASRATGFYTEAFFGQGTRLTVV.

This chain uses TRBV28 with TRBJ2-1; a possible D gene is TRBD2 (6 bases). The germline V gene has CDR1 MDHEN and CDR2 SYDVKM. The ends were cut back, 4 bases at V and 2 bases at J, with 15 bases in the middle. CDR3 size: 16 residues. The CDR3 bases are TGTGCCAGCAGTTCCCTCATGGGGGGAGCCTACAATGAGCAGTTCTTC. Its protein product is CASSSLMGGAYNEQFF.

The rearrangement joins TRBV18 to TRBJ1-1; no firm D call. V was pared by 2 bases and J by 5 bases, with 9 bases between. The germline CDR1 and CDR2 sequences are KGHSH and LQKENI. The CDR3 extends over 13 amino acids. The CDR3 loop reads CASSPWDETEAFF. The DNA for the CDR3 is TGTGCCAGCTCACCATGGGATGAAACTGAAGCTTTCTTT. The variable domain in full, completed from reference TRBV18 and TRBJ1-1, reads NAGVMQNPRHLVRRRGQEARLRCSPMKGHSHVYWYRQLPEEGLKFMVYLQKENIIDESGMPKERFSAEFPKEGPSILRIQQVVRGDSAAYFCASSPWDETEAFFGQGTRLTVV.

Turning to this clonotype: One end of the junction is discordant with germline, which a read error may explain. The CDR3 loop is CASSASSAPYNERFF. The CDR3, as DNA: TGCGCCAGCAGCGCCAGTAGCGCGCCCTACAATGAGCGGTTCTTC. The chain recombines TRBV5-1 with TRBJ2-1, with D possibly matching TRBD2 (5 bases). There are 15 residues in the CDR3. Germline V gene lookup returns CDR1 SGHRS and CDR2 YFSETQ.

In this sample, this clonotype turned up a few times. The rearrangement joins TRBV7-2 to TRBJ2-3, with 7 bases identical to TRBD2. The CDR3 is 14 residues long. Trimming took 7 bases from V and 3 from J; bases not matched to a gene: 7. Germline V lookup: CDR1 SGHTA, CDR2 FQGNSA. Written as DNA, the CDR3 is TGTGCCAGCACTAGCGGACTAAGAACAGATACGCAGTATTTT. As protein: CASTSGLRTDTQYF. Full variable domain (outside the CDR3, taken from reference TRBV7-2 and TRBJ2-3): GAGVSQSPSNKVTEKGKDVELRCDPISGHTALYWYRQSLGQGLEFLIYFQGNSAPDKSGLPSDRFSAERTGGSVSTLTIQRTQQEDSAVYLCASTSGLRTDTQYFGPGTRLTVL.

The V call is TRBV27, the J call TRBJ2-2, with 7 bases identical to TRBD2. The CDR3 totals 16 residues. Germline CDR1 reads MNHEY; CDR2 reads SMNVEV (reference sequence). Losses at the gene ends were 2 bases for V and 1 base for J; bases not matched to a gene: 4. The CDR3 DNA follows: TGTGCCAGCAGTTTAAATCTAGCGGAGAACACCGGGGAGCTGTTTTTT. Translating it yields CASSLNLAENTGELFF.

This clonotype has a handful of counts. The rearrangement joins TRBV19 to TRBJ2-3, with 8 bases lining up with TRBD1. This CDR3 spans 13 amino acids. Per germline, CDR1 LNHDA and CDR2 SQIVND (reference sequence). J was trimmed by 4 bases and V by 8 bases; bases with no gene match: 5. CDR3 amino acids: CASATGVADTQYF. For the CDR3, the DNA is TGTGCCAGTGCGACAGGGGTGGCAGATACGCAGTATTTT.

The chain links TRBV29-1 to TRBJ1-5; 9 bases are shared with TRBD1. Losses at the gene ends were 7 bases for V and 5 bases for J; bases not matched to a gene: 6. Germline loops: CDR1 SQVTM, CDR2 ANQGSEA. CDR3 size: 13 residues. In DNA form, the CDR3 reads TGCAGCGGGGGACAGGGTGGGGATCAGCCCCAGCATTTT. It codes for CSGGQGGDQPQHF.

J is TRBJ1-1 and V is TRBV6-2 or TRBV6-3; D gene unclear. Germline CDR1 reads MNHEY; CDR2 reads SVGEGT. The length of the CDR3 is 14 residues. V lost 6 bases and J 2 bases, leaving 13 bases between the germline ends. This CDR3 reads CASSQRRTNTEAFF. CDR3 nucleotide sequence: TGTGCCAGCAGCCAAAGACGGACTAACACTGAAGCTTTCTTT.

V and J are TRBV10-3 and TRBJ2-2; D tentatively reads TRBD1 or TRBD2 (5 bases each). Germline-derived CDR1 and CDR2 are ENHRY and SYGVKD. V was pared by 0 bases and J by 0 bases, with 14 bases between. This CDR3 has 18 amino acids. In nucleotides, the CDR3 is TGTGCCATCAGTGAGTCTAGCCCAGGGAGTGCGAACACCGGGGAGCTGTTTTTT. It is translated as CAISESSPGSANTGELFF.

This chain joins TRBV19 and TRBJ2-1; unclear D gene. Germline V gene data show CDR1 as LNHDA and CDR2 as SQIVND (reference sequence). This CDR3 is built from 12 residues. With 5 bases removed from V and 10 bases from J, the gap between germline ends came to 12 bases. CDR3 nucleotides: TGTGCCAGTAGTTGGGATGTCGGGGAGCAGTTCTTC. It yields the protein CASSWDVGEQFF.

A few counts support this clonotype. This chain links TRBV7-6 with TRBJ2-7, with D possibly being TRBD1 (5 bases). This CDR3 has 15 amino acids. V lost 1 base and J lost 0, with 10 bases in between. Germline V lookup: CDR1 SGHVS, CDR2 FNYEAQ. The CDR3 sequence: CASSLVTGDSYEQYF. CDR3 coding DNA: TGTGCCAGCAGCTTAGTCACAGGAGACTCCTACGAGCAGTACTTC. The variable domain in full, completed from reference TRBV7-6 and TRBJ2-7, reads GAGVSQSPRYKVTKRGQDVALRCDPISGHVSLYWYRQALGQGPEFLTYFNYEAQQDKSGLPNDRFSAERPEGSISTLTIQRTEQRDSAMYRCASSLVTGDSYEQYFGPGTRLTVT.

The V gene is TRBV5-6, the J gene TRBJ1-5; D might be TRBD1 (5 bases). Germline V gene lookup returns CDR1 SGHDT and CDR2 YYEEEE. V lost 4 bases and J 7 bases, leaving 15 bases between the germline ends. The CDR3 loop spans 14 amino acids. The CDR3 protein is CASSRRGGWQPQHF. Written as DNA, the CDR3 is TGTGCCAGCAGCCGGAGGGGAGGGTGGCAGCCCCAGCATTTT.

The J gene is TRBJ2-7, the V gene TRBV19; 7 nucleotides agree with TRBD1. Germline V gene sequence: CDR1 LNHDA, CDR2 SQIVND (reference sequence). The trim removed 9 bases at V and 3 bases at J, leaving 5 bases unmatched. The length of the CDR3 is 12 residues. CDR3 region: CASRDRDYEQYF. CDR3 in DNA: TGTGCCAGCCGGGACAGAGACTACGAGCAGTACTTC.

The chain is built from TRBV28 and TRBJ1-1, with a weak D call TRBD1 (5 bases). This CDR3 comprises 15 residues. Germline V CDR1 and CDR2: MDHEN, SYDVKM. V was cut by 2 bases and J by 4 bases, with 14 bases left in between. CDR3 sequence: CASSLIKAGGTEAFF. CDR3 nucleotides: TGTGCCAGCAGTTTAATTAAGGCGGGGGGCACTGAAGCTTTCTTT.

This clonotype was recorded a few times. The genes are TRBV19 and TRBJ2-1; no reliable D call. The germline gives CDR1 LNHDA, CDR2 SQIVND (reference sequence). V was clipped by 6 bases and J by 2 bases, with 14 bases between them. CDR3 length: 15 amino acids. The CDR3 sequence: CASSALRSTYNEQFF. The CDR3 region has the DNA TGTGCCAGTAGCGCCCTGCGGTCAACCTACAATGAGCAGTTCTTC. The complete variable domain, with remaining parts taken from reference TRBV19 and TRBJ2-1, reads DGGITQSPKYLFRKEGQNVTLSCEQNLNHDAMYWYRQDPGQGLRLIYYSQIVNDFQKGDIAEGYSVSREKKESFPLTVTSAQKNPTAFYLCASSALRSTYNEQFFGPGTRLTVL.

This chain joins TRBV28 and TRBJ2-3; TRBD2 matches 8 bases. The V segment lost 3 bases and the J segment 0 bases; nucleotides outside the gene matches: 11. The CDR3 runs to 18 residues. CDR1 and CDR2 from the germline V gene are MDHEN and SYDVKM. This chain's CDR3 is CASSFHPRERGSTDTQYF. CDR3 bases: TGTGCCAGCAGTTTCCACCCGAGGGAGCGGGGGAGCACAGATACGCAGTATTTT.

V is TRBV11-2 and J is TRBJ1-4; D is undetermined. This CDR3 has 13 residues. CDR1 SGHAT and CDR2 FQNNGV come from the germline V gene. The V end lost 6 bases, the J end lost 6 bases, and 11 bases lay between the germline ends. For the CDR3, the DNA is TGTGCCAGCAGTCGGGCATTATATGAAAAACTGTTTTTT. Its translation is CASSRALYEKLFF. The full variable domain, rest sourced from reference TRBV11-2 and TRBJ1-4, is EAGVAQSPRYKIIEKRQSVAFWCNPISGHATLYWYQQILGQGPKLLIQFQNNGVVDDSQLPKDRFSAERLKGVDSTLKIQPAKLEDSAVYLCASSRALYEKLFFGSGTQLSVL.

This clonotype was found a few times. The chain employs TRBV7-9 and TRBJ2-5; 11 bases agree with TRBD2. The CDR3 runs to 15 residues. V lost 5 bases and J lost 3; bases outside the gene matches: 5. Germline V gives CDR1 SEHNR, CDR2 FQNEAQ (reference sequence). The CDR3 DNA reads as TGTGCCAGCAGCCTTAGCGGGAGGGGGAAAGAGACCCAGTACTTC. The encoded protein is CASSLSGRGKETQYF.

This clonotype was observed a few times. The V gene is TRBV4-3, the J gene TRBJ2-7; weak D call: TRBD1 (6 bases). V was shortened by 3 bases and J by 2 bases, with 14 bases between the two germline ends. Germline CDR1 LGHNA, CDR2 YSLEER. CDR3 size: 15 residues. CDR3: CASSHVPAGAYEQYF. DNA for the CDR3: TGCGCCAGCAGCCACGTCCCGGCAGGGGCCTACGAGCAGTACTTC.

This clonotype was picked up a small number of times. As DNA, the CDR3 is TGTGCCAGCAGCCAAGGGGGGATTCGCACAGATACGCAGTATTTT. This codes for CASSQGGIRTDTQYF. This chain uses TRBV7-6 with TRBJ2-3; D might be TRBD1 or TRBD2, each matching 6 bases. The CDR3 is 15 residues long. Germline V gene sequence: CDR1 SGHVS, CDR2 FNYEAQ. The ends were cut back, 5 bases at V and 1 base at J, with 13 bases in the middle.

This clonotype was seen only a few times. This chain joins TRBV12-3 or TRBV12-4 and TRBJ2-1; no clear D. This CDR3 has 13 residues. The germline V and J ends were trimmed by 6 bases and 9 bases, with 15 bases remaining between them. For the CDR3, the DNA is TGTGCCAGCAGATCCCTAGGGCAAGGTGAGCAGTTCTTC. Encoded protein: CASRSLGQGEQFF.